A single T cell receptor beta chain is shown here with its context. The source of the sample is a study of T cell changes during pregnancy in multiple sclerosis. Libraries were prepared by immunoSEQ multiplex PCR; TCRdb keeps only in-frame clonotypes and omits some of them. The table has around 65,000 clones, roughly 90% seen once. This receptor was obtained from a female donor in good health, enrolled as a control in a pregnancy study. Source: peripheral blood, taken in the first trimester of pregnancy.

The CDR3 region has the DNA TGTGCCAGCAGCTTCGGACTAGCGGGAGGAGAGACCCAGTACTTC. Translating gives CASSFGLAGGETQYF. The chain recombines TRBV7-6 with TRBJ2-5; 14 bases are shared with TRBD2. Per the germline V gene, CDR1 is SGHVS and CDR2 is FNYEAQ. The CDR3 totals 15 residues. J gave up 4 bases and V 3 bases, and 1 base lay outside the gene matches. Based on the CDR3 plus reference TRBV7-6 and TRBJ2-5, the full variable domain is GAGVSQSPRYKVTKRGQDVALRCDPISGHVSLYWYRQALGQGPEFLTYFNYEAQQDKSGLPNDRFSAERPEGSISTLTIQRTEQRDSAMYRCASSFGLAGGETQYFGPGTRLLVL.